These T cell receptor beta chains were read from a single sample in a study of T-cell memory formation after mild COVID-19. TCRdb processed the 5' RACE reads anew with MiXCR; each CDR3 protein has one entry. The profile shows about 350,000 distinct CDR3 sequences, 12% to 15% of them singletons. The sample taken for sequencing was PBMCs or a T cell subset sorted from them (not recorded which). Receptors originate from a young man who had mild COVID-19 (a few samples of this study predate the infection). Cell type and time point are not known. CDR3s include the opening cysteine and the closing phenylalanine or tryptophan. D genes are given only for firm matches. Clone size, where shown, is once, few, many, or a class for clones that have expanded.

>TRBJ2-2|NA|TRBV7-2|few
TGTGCCAGCAGCAATCGGAGGGACACCGGGGAGCTGTTTTTT
CASSNRRDTGELFF
>TRBJ2-3|NA|TRBV9|many
TGTGCCAGCAGCGAAGGAGGGGATACGCAGTATTTT
CASSEGGDTQYF
>TRBJ2-7|NA|TRBV6-2/TRBV6-3|NA
TGTGCCAGCAGTTACGGCGGATACTACGAGCAGTACTTC
CASSYGGYYEQYF
>TRBJ1-1|NA|TRBV20-1|NA
TGCAGTGCTAGAAGGGGCGGCACTGAAGCTTTCTTT
CSARRGGTEAFF
>TRBJ1-4|NA|TRBV3-1|few
TGTGCCAGCAGCCAAGGCATCGTATGGGAAAAACTGTTTTTT
CASSQGIVWEKLFF
>TRBJ2-5|TRBD1|TRBV18|few
TGTGCCAGCTCAGAACAGGGGTTGCCCCAAGAGACCCAGTACTTC
CASSEQGLPQETQYF
>TRBJ1-1|NA|TRBV6-2/TRBV6-3|many
TGTGCCAGCACCATACGAGGCGGCGTTGGGACTGAAGCTTTCTTT
CASTIRGGVGTEAFF
>TRBJ2-7|NA|TRBV20-1|NA
TGCAGTGCTAGCCCCCGGGGAGACGAGCAGTACTTC
CSASPRGDEQYF
>TRBJ2-7|NA|TRBV21-1|few
TGTGCCAGCAGCAAGCGGACTAGCTTGTCCTACGAGCAGTACTTC
CASSKRTSLSYEQYF
>TRBJ2-4|TRBD2|TRBV6-5|NA
TGTGCCAGAAGTTACTCCCGGGGGGGAGGCAAAAACATTCAGTACTTC
CARSYSRGGGKNIQYF
>TRBJ1-1|NA|TRBV6-6|NA
TGTGCCAGCAGTTACTCGAATACGGGGAGGGGCACTGAAGCTTTCTTT
CASSYSNTGRGTEAFF
>TRBJ1-2|NA|TRBV9|few
TGTGCCAGCAGCGTTTTGTCTTCGGGGCCGGGGGATGGCTACACCTTC
CASSVLSSGPGDGYTF
>TRBJ1-6|NA|TRBV6-5|NA
TGTGCCAGCAGTTACGGACGGCGGTCACCCCTCCACTTT
CASSYGRRSPLHF
>TRBJ2-5|TRBD2|TRBV11-2|NA
TGTGCCAGCAGCCTTGGGGCTAGCGGGGGGTGGGAGACCCAGTACTTC
CASSLGASGGWETQYF
>TRBJ1-4|NA|TRBV18|few
TGTGCCAGCTCACCAAACGAGTCTAATGAAAAACTGTTTTTT
CASSPNESNEKLFF
>TRBJ2-4|NA|TRBV15|NA
TGTGCCACCAGCAGAGATATCGCAGGTTCGCTAAACATTCAGTACTTC
CATSRDIAGSLNIQYF
>TRBJ2-1|NA|TRBV28|NA
TGTGCCAGCAGTCTAACGGACCACTACAATGAGCAGTTCTTC
CASSLTDHYNEQFF
>TRBJ2-3|TRBD1|TRBV4-3|few
TGCGCCAGCAGCCAAGGGGCGACAGGGCGCACAGATACGCAGTATTTT
CASSQGATGRTDTQYF
>TRBJ1-3|NA|TRBV12-3/TRBV12-4|few
TGTGCCAGCAGTTTATTGGGCATATCTTTTGTTGGAAACACCATATATTTT
CASSLLGISFVGNTIYF
>TRBJ2-7|TRBD2|TRBV30|NA
TGTGCCGGGGGGGACGCACTCGCCTACGAGCAGTACTTC
CAGGDALAYEQYF
>TRBJ1-2|NA|TRBV5-5|NA
TGTGCCAGCAGCCCCGAATGGGGAGGCGATGGCTACACCTTC
CASSPEWGGDGYTF
>TRBJ2-3|NA|TRBV9|many
TGTGCCAGCAGCGTAGGGGCTAGCGAGTCAGATACGCAGTATTTT
CASSVGASESDTQYF
>TRBJ2-3|NA|TRBV12-3/TRBV12-4|few
TGTGCCAGCAGTTTAGCGGGCGGAGGAAATACGCAGTATTTT
CASSLAGGGNTQYF
>TRBJ2-1|NA|TRBV9|NA
TGTGCCAGCAGGGACCGGCGAACTGAGGACTCCTACAATGAGCAGTTCTTC
CASRDRRTEDSYNEQFF
>TRBJ2-2|NA|TRBV27|few
TGTGCCAGCAGTTTATTTGGCGGGTTGAACACCGGGGAGCTGTTTTTT
CASSLFGGLNTGELFF
>TRBJ1-1|NA|TRBV4-1|few
TGCGCCAGCAGCCAAGTGTCGTCCGCTGAAGCTTTCTTT
CASSQVSSAEAFF
>TRBJ1-1|NA|TRBV7-2|NA
TGTGCCAGCAGGGCCTGGGGCACTGAAGCTTTCTTT
CASRAWGTEAFF
>TRBJ2-3|TRBD2|TRBV4-1|many
TGCGCCAGCAGCCTAAGCGGGGGCGCTAGCACAGATACGCAGTATTTT
CASSLSGGASTDTQYF
>TRBJ2-7|TRBD1|TRBV15|NA
TGTGCCACCAGCAGAGGAGGGACAGCCTCCTACGAGCAGTACTTC
CATSRGGTASYEQYF
>TRBJ1-2|TRBD1|TRBV5-1|few
TGCGCCAGCAGCTTGGTGAGGGGGCTCAACTATGGCTACACCTTC
CASSLVRGLNYGYTF
>TRBJ2-3|TRBD1|TRBV7-9|NA
TGTGCCAGCAGACAGACAGGGGGGACAGATACGCAGTATTTT
CASRQTGGTDTQYF
>TRBJ1-6|NA|TRBV5-1|NA
TGCGCCAGCATTCCAGGGACCGCGTATAATTCACCCCTCCACTTT
CASIPGTAYNSPLHF
>TRBJ1-1|NA|TRBV7-2|NA
TGTGCCAGCAGCTTGGCTATCAGGAGCACTGAAGCTTTCTTT
CASSLAIRSTEAFF
>TRBJ2-5|TRBD2|TRBV10-3|many
TGTGCCATCAGTGAAGCGGGGGGCCACCAAGAGACCCAGTACTTC
CAISEAGGHQETQYF
>TRBJ2-3|TRBD2|TRBV7-9|few
TGTGCCAGCAGCATTAGCGGGGGGGCCTCCACAGATACGCAGTATTTT
CASSISGGASTDTQYF
>TRBJ2-2|TRBD1|TRBV6-2/TRBV6-3|many
TGTGCCAGCAGTCGGGGACAGGGGCCGAACACCGGGGAGCTGTTTTTT
CASSRGQGPNTGELFF
>TRBJ1-4|NA|TRBV20-1|few
TGCAGTGCTAGAGATGGTTATAATGAAAAACTGTTTTTT
CSARDGYNEKLFF
>TRBJ2-1|TRBD2|TRBV5-1|many
TGCGCCAGCAGCACCCGACTAGCGGGCAATGAGCAGTTCTTC
CASSTRLAGNEQFF
>TRBJ2-1|NA|TRBV7-2|many
TGTGCCAGCAGCTTAACCCCCTCGGGTGAGCAGTTCTTC
CASSLTPSGEQFF
>TRBJ1-4|NA|TRBV4-2|few
TGTGCCAGCAGCCAAGATGCACTAAGGCATGAAAAACTGTTTTTT
CASSQDALRHEKLFF
>TRBJ2-6|NA|TRBV7-9|NA
TGTGCCAGCAGGGGAAGCTCTGGGGCCAACGTCCTGACTTTC
CASRGSSGANVLTF
>TRBJ2-1|TRBD1|TRBV19|NA
TGTGCCAGTAGTCCGCCGACAGGGAACGCCTACAATGAGCAGTTCTTC
CASSPPTGNAYNEQFF
>TRBJ2-3|NA|TRBV4-2|NA
TGTGCCAGCAGCCAAGATTCAACGGACGGAGGGGGCACAGATACGCAGTATTTT
CASSQDSTDGGGTDTQYF
>TRBJ2-5|TRBD2|TRBV4-1|NA
TGCGCCAGCAGCCAGGTAGCGGGGGGGCCTCTGGAGACCCAGTACTTC
CASSQVAGGPLETQYF
>TRBJ2-3|TRBD1|TRBV19|many
TGTGCCAGTAGTCCGGGGACAGAGGTGGATACGCAGTATTTT
CASSPGTEVDTQYF
>TRBJ1-1|NA|TRBV6-2/TRBV6-3|few
TGTGCCAGCCGGGGGCGGGGAATGAACACTGAAGCTTTCTTT
CASRGRGMNTEAFF
>TRBJ2-2|TRBD1|TRBV5-1|NA
TGCGCCAGCACAGCGACAGGGGGCGACACCGGGGAGCTGTTTTTT
CASTATGGDTGELFF
>TRBJ2-5|NA|TRBV7-2|many
TGTGCCAGCAGCCCACGACTATCCCAAGAGACCCAGTACTTC
CASSPRLSQETQYF
>TRBJ1-3|NA|TRBV7-9|few
TGTGCCAGCAGCTCCAAGGGGTCCGGAAACACCATATATTTT
CASSSKGSGNTIYF